The 14 T cell receptor beta chains below were found in one sample sequenced in a study of T-cell memory formation after mild COVID-19. TCRdb reprocessed the 5' RACE reads via MiXCR and lists one record per CDR3 protein. Of 250,000 to 400,000 distinct CDR3 sequences listed, approximately 14% were seen once; the top ten hold 21%. Sequencing was done on a sample of PBMCs or a T cell subset sorted from them (not recorded which). The receptors come from a young man who had mild COVID-19 (a few samples of this study predate the infection). Cell type and time point are not known.

This chain joins TRBV21-1 and TRBJ1-2; no check of the table's D call, TRBD1, against the DNA was made. TRBV21-1 is assigned pseudogene status. CDR3 length: 13 amino acids. This CDR3 is CASSSRETYGYTF. Written as DNA, the CDR3 is TGTGCCAGCAGCAGCCGGGAAACCTATGGCTACACCTTC.

The rearrangement joins TRBV11-2 to TRBJ2-7; a weak D match, TRBD2 (6 bases). V lost 1 base to trimming and J lost 0 bases, with 16 bases between them. Germline CDR1 and CDR2: SGHAT and FQNNGV. The length of the CDR3 is 17 residues. The CDR3 coding sequence is TGTGCCAGCAGCTTAGTCCATGCGGGGATTAGCTCCTACGAGCAGTACTTC. Its translation is CASSLVHAGISSYEQYF.

This clonotype was seen only a few times. V usage is TRBV18 and J usage is TRBJ2-3, with TRBD1 matching 11 bases. Germline CDR1 is KGHSH and CDR2 is LQKENI. Trimming removed 2 bases from V and 7 bases from J; junction bases left unmatched: 8. There are 16 residues in the CDR3. As DNA, the CDR3 is TGTGCCAGCTCACCAAATCCCGGACAGGGGGCACATACGCAGTATTTT. Translating gives CASSPNPGQGAHTQYF.

The V call is TRBV9, the J call TRBJ2-2; D is unclear. The V gene lost 4 bases and the J gene lost 8 bases, with 15 bases spanning the gap. The CDR3 extends over 14 amino acids. From germline, CDR1 is SGDLS and CDR2 YYNGEE. The CDR3 spells CASSPRTSLGELFF. DNA for the CDR3: TGTGCCAGCAGCCCCCGCACATCACTGGGGGAGCTGTTTTTT.

This clonotype was detected only a few times. The V and J genes are TRBV6-5 and TRBJ1-4, with D possibly TRBD1 on 5 matching bases. The CDR3 is made up of 13 amino acids. Germline loops: CDR1 MNHEY, CDR2 SVGAGI. Trimming removed 5 bases at V and 7 bases at J, with 11 bases between. The CDR3 spells CASSLGTFEKLFF. CDR3 DNA: TGTGCCAGCAGTCTCGGGACTTTTGAAAAACTGTTTTTT.

J is TRBJ2-3 and V is TRBV5-6; TRBD1 matches 7 bases. CDR1 and CDR2 from the germline V gene are SGHDT and YYEEEE. The CDR3 is 16 amino acids. The V gene end was trimmed by 4 bases and the J gene end by 4 bases; junction bases not matched to a gene: 12. In nucleotides, the CDR3 is TGTGCCAGCAGCCCAAGGTGGGACAGTGCGTCAGATACGCAGTATTTT. This sequence encodes CASSPRWDSASDTQYF. The full variable domain, with the rest looked up from reference TRBV5-6 and TRBJ2-3, is DAGVTQSPTHLIKTRGQQVTLRCSPKSGHDTVSWYQQALGQGPQFIFQYYEEEERQRGNFPDRFSGHQFPNYSSELNVNALLLGDSALYLCASSPRWDSASDTQYFGPGTRLTVL.

The gene calls are TRBV7-2 and TRBJ2-1; the match to TRBD2 covers 8 bases. The CDR3 covers 16 residues. Unmatched junction bases numbered 9, after V lost 4 bases and J lost 4 bases. Germline lookup yields CDR1 SGHTA and CDR2 FQGNSA. CDR3 sequence reads: CASSSRRLAKYNEQFF. The CDR3 region has the DNA TGTGCCAGCAGCTCCCGGAGACTAGCGAAGTACAATGAGCAGTTCTTC.

The table lists this clonotype with a few counts. The V gene is TRBV5-5, the J gene TRBJ1-1; D not resolved. The CDR3 has 16 amino acids. V gave up 4 bases and J gave up 4 bases, with 20 bases separating them. Germline assignment: CDR1 SGHKS and CDR2 YYEKEE (reference sequence). CDR3 DNA: TGTGCCAGCAGCCCGTTTTTGGACCTACCACCCACTGAAGCTTTCTTT. The encoded protein is CASSPFLDLPPTEAFF.

The J gene is TRBJ2-5, the V gene TRBV28; the match to TRBD1 covers 11 bases. V was pared by 7 bases and J by 1 base, with 8 bases of the junction left unmatched. The germline gives CDR1 MDHEN, CDR2 SYDVKM. This CDR3 is 16 amino acids long. The CDR3 region has the DNA TGTGCCAGCACCGCCCGAGGGACAGGGGGCCAAGAGACCCAGTACTTC. Amino acids: CASTARGTGGQETQYF.

This chain connects TRBV7-7 to TRBJ2-1; TRBD1 agrees at 8 bases. CDR3 length equals 15 residues. Germline values: CDR1 SSHAT, CDR2 FNYEAQ (reference sequence). Germline trimming cut 4 bases from V and 7 bases from J; bases unmatched to any gene: 9. Written as DNA, the CDR3 is TGTGCCAGCAGCTCAGCCCCGGGACAGGCAAATGAGCAGTTCTTC. Amino acid sequence: CASSSAPGQANEQFF.

This clonotype was observed a handful of times. The rearrangement uses TRBV24-1 and TRBJ2-1; no clear D. CDR3 size: 12 residues. The V end was cut by 4 bases, the J end by 8 bases, with 8 bases between. CDR1 and CDR2 (germline): KGHDR, SFDVKD. CDR3: CATSEGWDEQFF. The CDR3 nucleotides read TGTGCCACCAGTGAAGGGTGGGATGAGCAGTTCTTC.

The chain recombines TRBV5-1 with TRBJ1-1; 7 nucleotides match TRBD1. Germline V CDR1 and CDR2: SGHRS, YFSETQ. This CDR3 region has 14 residues. V shed 4 bases, J shed 3 bases, and the junction held 6 bases outside the gene matches. CDR3 protein: CASSPTGVDTEAFF. CDR3 nucleotide sequence: TGCGCCAGCAGCCCAACAGGGGTTGACACTGAAGCTTTCTTT.

This clonotype was observed a few times. This chain connects TRBV6-4 to TRBJ2-1; D may be TRBD1 or TRBD2 (5 bases each). V gave up 11 bases and J gave up 9 bases, with 17 bases separating them. The CDR3 is 12 residues long. The germline V gene encodes CDR1 MRHNA and CDR2 SNTAGT. CDR3 DNA: TGTGCCCCCACCACGGGGCTCGGTGAGCAGTTCTTC. It is translated as CAPTTGLGEQFF.

The chain joins TRBV20-1 to TRBJ1-1; D perhaps matches TRBD1 (5 bases). The germline V gene has CDR1 DFQATT and CDR2 SNEGSKA (reference sequence). V lost 6 bases to trimming and J lost 3 bases, with 14 bases between them. The CDR3 length is 13 residues. As DNA, the CDR3 is TGCAGTGCCCCAGGGAAGGCGTACACTGAAGCTTTCTTT. As protein: CSAPGKAYTEAFF.